This T cell receptor (beta chain) was identified in a study of blood T cell repertoires in COVID-19 (dated by TCRdb to about 2020). Turning to the overall study: Samples covering the acute and convalescent phases of COVID-19 were provided by collaborators in the United States, Italy and Spain. The prospective study material was composed of cDNA or gDNA derived from T cells, B-cell-depleted T cells, or PBMCs. Deeply sampled blood TCRbeta repertoires from subjects exposed to, actively infected with, or recovered from COVID-19 were included in the dataset. A freely available public database, intended as a resource for researchers studying the immune response to SARS-CoV-2, is where the repertoires were released. Samples came from the ongoing ImmuneRACE study (first 160 participants) plus 1,254 subjects from 6 global collaborators. A de-identified subject ID, COVID-19 status, age in years and sex were almost always included in the sample metadata. HLA class I and class II types, where available, came from metadata supplied by the sample provider rather than from assay-based typing. Summary of the overall study and its limitations: How much clinical and demographic metadata was included differed by source and by participant, and the metadata was provided uncurated.

The collaborating institutions used their own protocols to collect whole blood in K2EDTA tubes. For TCRbeta analysis, collaborators shipped samples in one of three forms: frozen whole blood, isolated PBMCs, or DNA extracted from either of those sample types. This clone was detected once. This receptor's antigen is unknown. No base qualities exist here, and no much larger clone lies one base off it. Looking up the germline V gene yields CDR1 SGHRS and CDR2 YFSETQ. There are 15 amino acids in the CDR3, from cysteine to phenylalanine inclusive. Just the 45-base CDR3 DNA is kept, in frame starting at base 1. Trimming removed 4 bases from V and 5 bases from J; the gene matches leave 4 bases unexplained. The immunoSEQ Assay, a bias-controlled multiplex PCR, was used to amplify TCRbeta CDR3 regions from genomic DNA. From the authors' description of their analysis: The number of nucleated cells in each sample was estimated by amplification of reference gene primers within the assay. To quantify the absolute abundance of each unique TCRbeta CDR3 rearrangement, sequence reads were collapsed and filtered. For each sample, productive Simpson clonality was calculated as the square root of Simpson's diversity index across productive rearrangements. Here the immuneACCESS table is served through TCRdb, limited to in-frame sequences with V and J called. Missing clones are a known gap in these copies; in checked studies unresolved V genes cover under half, and the rest lacks a known reason. V, J and clone size are those of that table, while D and trimming were read from the DNA. The sample table records roughly 75,000 clones; around 88% of these occur just once. Clones ranked in the top ten supply around 0.6% of the sample.

Sample: peripheral blood. The origin of this receptor is a man aged 55 to 70 with acute or convalescent COVID-19. In this chain, TRBV5-1 is recombined with TRBJ1-5; TRBD1 fits 12 bases in the junction. CDR3 reads: CASSSGTGGDQPQHF. The DNA reads TGCGCCAGCAGCAGCGGGACAGGGGGCGATCAGCCCCAGCATTTT.